The sequence of this T cell receptor beta chain was determined in a study of blood T cell repertoires in COVID-19. V was shortened by 5 bases and J by 2 bases, with 12 bases between the two germline ends. Germline loops: CDR1 LNHDA, CDR2 SQIVND (reference sequence). This CDR3 spans 14 amino acids. Libraries were prepared by immunoSEQ multiplex PCR; TCRdb keeps only in-frame clonotypes and omits some of them. In the table there are some 230,000 clones, around 87% of which are singletons. Sequenced material: peripheral blood. This receptor was obtained from a woman aged 50 to 60 with COVID-19, enrolled during active disease. This sequence joins TRBV19 and TRBJ1-2, with D possibly matching TRBD1 (6 bases). The CDR3 coding sequence is TGTGCCAGTAGTTTCCTACAGGGCAACTATGGCTACACCTTC. The encoded protein is CASSFLQGNYGYTF.